The clone carrying this T cell receptor beta chain was found a few times. V was pared by 4 bases and J by 3 bases, with 14 bases of the junction left unmatched. The CDR3 loop spans 18 amino acids. Germline assignment: CDR1 PRHDT and CDR2 FYEKMQ (reference sequence). TCRdb re-analysed the 5' RACE reads in MiXCR, keeping a single row per CDR3 protein. The sample includes about 200,000 distinct CDR3 sequences, around 9.1% of them seen just once. This sample was taken from a study of T-cell memory formation after mild COVID-19. V and J are TRBV13 and TRBJ2-3, with 9 positions matching TRBD2. This clonotype was sampled from a man aged 18 to 29 who had mild COVID-19 (a few samples of this study predate the infection). Cell type and time point are not known. The sample taken for sequencing was PBMCs or a T cell subset sorted from them (not recorded which). The CDR3 sequence: CASSYPSPAGGWTDTQYF. DNA for the CDR3: TGTGCCAGCAGCTACCCCTCTCCAGCGGGGGGTTGGACAGATACGCAGTATTTT. The whole variable domain, remainder taken from reference TRBV13 and TRBJ2-3, is AAGVIQSPRHLIKEKRETATLKCYPIPRHDTVYWYQQGPGQDPQFLISFYEKMQSDKGSIPDRFSAQQFSDYHSELNMSSLELGDSALYFCASSYPSPAGGWTDTQYFGPGTRLTVL.